Detailed here is one T cell receptor (beta chain). Its specificity is unknown. The data were taken from a study of cytomegalovirus exposure and HLA in healthy donors. A multiplex PCR was run with 60 Vbeta primers and 13 Jbeta primers. Sequenced by immunoSEQ multiplex PCR; TCRdb stores in-frame clones only, minus some. The sample includes 64,000 or so clones, 70% of them seen just once. General study points: A link between a missense DCLRE1C variant and TCR beta V- and J-gene trimming emerged from a later analysis. Within an earlier analysis, most TCR beta V segments proved productive either about 87% or about 30% of the time. When a later analysis was performed, an Asian-associated ancestry cluster reportedly had fewer N-insertions than the roughly 700-donor mean.

The trim removed 6 bases at V and 4 bases at J, leaving 5 bases unmatched. CDR3 size: 14 residues. In germline, CDR1 is MNHEY, CDR2 SVGAGI. The sequence came from a woman in her forties or fifties in good health and CMV-seropositive. V and J are TRBV6-5 and TRBJ1-3; 8 bases map to TRBD1. The sequenced sample was PBMCs. CDR3 sequence: CASRRQGIGNTIYF. In nucleotides, the CDR3 is TGTGCCAGCAGGCGACAGGGGATCGGAAACACCATATATTTT.